Sequencing of this T cell receptor (beta chain) was carried out in a study of monozygotic twins with inflammatory bowel disease. Whole-study results and caveats: Comparison of concordant versus discordant twins revealed no difference in repertoire similarity, possibly due to limited power.

Germline V gene data show CDR1 as KGHDR and CDR2 as SFDVKD. This CDR3 is 15 amino acids long. For this clonotype: Its antigen is still unknown.

TCRdb processed the 5' RACE reads again and assigns one entry to each CDR3 protein, with no DNA. This listing includes more than 300,000 distinct CDR3 sequences. This chain connects TRBV24-1 to TRBJ2-1. Sequenced input: blood. This TCR derives from a human donor with ulcerative colitis or Crohn's disease, or a healthy co-twin of an affected twin (not recorded which). This CDR3 is CATSVVRSSYNEQFF.